This TCR beta chain was profiled in a study of cytomegalovirus exposure and HLA in healthy donors. With 60 Vbeta and 13 Jbeta primers, the PCR was carried out. Repertoires were generated with immunoSEQ multiplex PCR, while TCRdb's copy carries only in-frame clones and drops some. The data hold about 160,000 clones, with around 80% observed a single time. Of note for this clone: An end of the junction differs from the germline gene, which may be a read error.

CDR3 length: 11 amino acids. Germline-derived CDR1 and CDR2 are SEHNR and FQNEAQ (reference sequence). The sample consisted of PBMCs. V and J are TRBV7-9 and TRBJ2-1; 7 bases line up with TRBD2. The receptor was derived from a male donor in good health and CMV-seropositive. In nucleotides, the CDR3 is TGTGCCAGCAGTTTAGGACTAGGGCTGTTCTTC. It codes for CASSLGLGLFF. Filled out from reference TRBV7-9 and TRBJ2-1, the complete variable domain reads DTGVSQNPRHKITKRGQNVTFRCDPISEHNRLYWYRQTLGQGPEFLTYFQNEAQLEKSRLLSDRFSAERPKGSFSTLEIQRTEQGDSAMYLCASSLGLGLFFGPGTRLTVL.